This T cell receptor (beta chain) comes out of a study of blood T cell repertoires in COVID-19. Study context: Spain, Italy and the United States supplied samples that represented acute and convalescent COVID-19. T cells, B-cell-depleted T cells, or PBMCs supplied cDNA or gDNA.

The junction had 3 bases not matched to a gene; V was cut back by 6 bases and J by 6 bases. The CDR3 has 12 residues. Per the germline V gene, CDR1 is SGHTA and CDR2 is FQGNSA. Original data processing: Amplification of reference gene primers provided the estimated nucleated cell counts. Only in-frame clones appear in the TCRdb table, and some are missing; sequencing was by immunoSEQ multiplex PCR. The DNA was the basis for D and trimming; V, J and clone size are from that table. The sample includes approximately 180,000 clones, 85% to 90% of them seen just once. Sequencing was carried out using peripheral blood. This clonotype originated in a human donor in a cohort sampled during active COVID-19. The chain uses TRBV7-2 and TRBJ2-3; 7 nucleotides agree with TRBD1. For the CDR3, the DNA is TGTGCCAGCAGTCCACAGGGGGATACGCAGTATTTT. Translation gives CASSPQGDTQYF.